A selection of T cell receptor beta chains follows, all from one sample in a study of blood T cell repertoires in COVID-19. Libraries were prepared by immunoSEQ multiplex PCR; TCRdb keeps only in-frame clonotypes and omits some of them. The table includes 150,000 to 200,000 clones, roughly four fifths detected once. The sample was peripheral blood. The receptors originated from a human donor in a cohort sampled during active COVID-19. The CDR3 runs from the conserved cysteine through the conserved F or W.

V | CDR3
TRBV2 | CASAGTGLSDTQYF
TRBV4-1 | CASSQDPSGAPETQYF
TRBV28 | CASTLPRGGQFF
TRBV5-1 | CASSLGAGQPQHF
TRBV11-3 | CASSLRGGGINNEQFF
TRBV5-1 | CASSLNRDTSSYEQYF
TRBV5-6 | CASSPGRVGSPLHF
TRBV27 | CASSLRGNTEAFF
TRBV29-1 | CSVPRGGANTGELFF
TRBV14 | CASSRLDRGSDGYTF
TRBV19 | CASSPGQGAYEQYF
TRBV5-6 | CASSFGTEIYEQYF
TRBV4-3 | CASSQESSGDYEQYF
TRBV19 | CASSPGQGFFTEAFF
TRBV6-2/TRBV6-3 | CASSYSGTSVNEQFF
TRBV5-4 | CASSPSRDSQETQYF
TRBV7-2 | CASSRPLGSGGYTF
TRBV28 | CASNLGRSNLAQETQYF
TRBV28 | CASSLSPGVTQETQYF
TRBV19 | CASESPGVTYGYTF
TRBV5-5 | CASSLASGLGYEQYF
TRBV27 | CASGGDAYEQYF
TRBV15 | CATSSANLAAETQYF
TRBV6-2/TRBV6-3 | CASSLGMAGGPYEQYF
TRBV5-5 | CASSFEGGRVEQYF
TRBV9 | CASSVDGSGRPYNEQFF
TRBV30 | CAWSVTSRLAGHLNNEQFF
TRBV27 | CASSPTRGQETQYF
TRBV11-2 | CASSLGTGPFDEQFF
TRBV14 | CASSQDQGQGGLEQYF
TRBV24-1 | CATSAGTSGSNEQFF
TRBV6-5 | CASSWRGGETQYF
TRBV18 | CASSPRARTSGRFFEQFF
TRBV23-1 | CASSQKGPYSNQPQHF
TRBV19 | CASSIGGSSNEQFF
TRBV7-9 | CASWARDFNEQYF
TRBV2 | CASSKTGGVYQETQYF
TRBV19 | CASCRDRVSVEQFF
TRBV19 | CASSAGELFF
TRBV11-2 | CASSPHGTSQETQYF